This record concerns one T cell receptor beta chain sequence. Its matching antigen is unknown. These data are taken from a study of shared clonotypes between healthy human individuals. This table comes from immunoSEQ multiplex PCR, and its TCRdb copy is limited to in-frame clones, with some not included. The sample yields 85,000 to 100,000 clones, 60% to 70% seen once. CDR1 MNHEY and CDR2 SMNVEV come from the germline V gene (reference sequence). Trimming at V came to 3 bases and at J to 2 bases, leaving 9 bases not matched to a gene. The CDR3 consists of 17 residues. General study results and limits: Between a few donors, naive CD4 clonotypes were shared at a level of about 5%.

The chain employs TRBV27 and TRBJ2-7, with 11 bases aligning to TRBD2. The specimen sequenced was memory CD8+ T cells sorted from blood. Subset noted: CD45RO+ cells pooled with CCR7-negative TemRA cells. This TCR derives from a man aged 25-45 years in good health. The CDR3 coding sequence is TGTGCCAGCAGTTTGTTCGGTCTAGCGGGAGGTACCTACGAGCAGTACTTC. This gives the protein CASSLFGLAGGTYEQYF.